This T cell receptor (beta chain) was identified in a study of PD-L1 blockade in urothelial cancer. For the study at large: Patients, treated from 2014 onward, received atezolizumab 1,200 mg intravenously every 3 weeks. About 90% of the roughly 29 patients were men with bladder-origin urothelial cancer.

CDR3 size: 12 residues. The V end was cut by 1 base, the J end by 6 bases, with 7 bases between. Germline lookup yields CDR1 MDHEN and CDR2 SYDVKM. This clone showed up just a few times. Using immunoSEQ multiplex PCR, the repertoire was profiled, and TCRdb retains in-frame clones only, with some absent. The sample gives about 51,000 clones, about 86% of which show up once; roughly 22% is in the top ten. Time point described: pretreatment peripheral blood. Each individual provided 1 to 8 samples (taken pretreatment and on-treatment). V gene TRBV28 combines with J gene TRBJ2-7, with D perhaps matching TRBD2 (6 bases). The sequence was collected from a man between 60 and 70 years old with urothelial cancer. The specimen was PBMCs, collected around atezolizumab (anti-PD-L1) treatment. DNA for the CDR3: TGTGCCAGCAGTTTATTGCGGGGCGAGCAGTACTTC. This encodes CASSLLRGEQYF.